The entry below describes one T cell receptor (beta chain). Its antigen remains unidentified. The germline V gene has CDR1 MDHEN and CDR2 SYDVKM. V dropped 6 bases and J dropped 3; count of bases not matched to a gene: 5. The CDR3 consists of 15 residues. CD45RO negativity and positive selection for CCR7 defined naive CD8 cells, a population that excluded terminally differentiated effector memory CD45RA+ cells. Measured with immunoSEQ multiplex PCR; TCRdb has only the in-frame clones, and not every one. The sample consists of approximately 740,000 clones, 90% to 95% of them appearing once. The data were obtained in a study of shared clonotypes between healthy human individuals. For the study at large: Three plates each covered CD4 naive and memory; CD8 naive two, CD8 memory one.

Whole-study results and caveats: Of the naive CD4 clonotypes, roughly 5.2% were shared across a handful of donors. Larger estimated richness was generally recorded for naive subsets relative to memory subsets. Though the depth was large, rarefaction showed that sorted-subset sequencing was incomplete.

This TCR was recovered from a man under 40 in good health. The V call is TRBV28, the J call TRBJ2-7; 13 bases fit TRBD2. Sequenced input: naive CD8+ T cells sorted from blood. In nucleotides, the CDR3 is TGTGCCAGCAGAAGGGGACTAGCGGGGTTCTACGAGCAGTACTTC. The encoded protein is CASRRGLAGFYEQYF.